One sample yielded the 3 T cell receptor beta chains listed below, sequenced in a study of cytomegalovirus exposure and HLA in healthy donors. With 60 Vbeta and 13 Jbeta primers, the PCR was carried out. Sequencing was performed with immunoSEQ multiplex PCR; in TCRdb, only in-frame clones are kept and a portion is missing. The sample consists of 120,000 or so clones, around 75% of them appearing once. The sequenced sample was PBMCs. These receptors were obtained from a woman aged 45-59 years in good health and CMV-seronegative.

The rearrangement links TRBV7-9 to TRBJ2-1; D unclear. This CDR3 spans 14 amino acids. Trimming took 2 bases from V and 3 from J, leaving 8 bases between them. Germline V gene data show CDR1 as SEHNR and CDR2 as FQNEAQ (reference sequence). The CDR3 DNA is TGTGCCAGCAGCTTAATCAGTGGCTACAATGAGCAGTTCTTC. It encodes CASSLISGYNEQFF.

The V and J genes are TRBV19 and TRBJ1-2; 7 positions agree with TRBD1. The CDR3 spans 13 residues. The ends lost 7 bases at V and 8 bases at J; junction bases unmatched: 10. Looked up from germline, CDR1 is LNHDA and CDR2 is SQIVND (reference sequence). CDR3 region: CASTTGTWEGYTF. DNA of the CDR3: TGTGCCAGTACGACAGGGACGTGGGAGGGCTACACCTTC.

The gene calls are TRBV19 and TRBJ1-3; D is uncertain. V shed 4 bases and J shed 0 bases, with 22 bases lying between them. Germline V gives CDR1 LNHDA, CDR2 SQIVND (reference sequence). The CDR3 length is 19 residues. CDR3 bases: TGTGCCAGTAGTACCACCTCTTTTTCTGGGCAAAGCTCTGGAAACACCATATATTTT. This encodes CASSTTSFSGQSSGNTIYF.